This entry is about one TCR beta chain. What it recognizes is unknown. These data belong to a study of T cell responses to AZD1222 COVID-19 vaccine. Study results and caveats: Most donors were white British, females outnumbered males, and clonal diversity was possibly underestimated. With dominance at 160-218 and 743-854, vaccine-associated CD4 TCRs spanned spike. Reportedly, nearly half the spike-specific TCRs target unmutated variant regions.

From germline, CDR1 is LNHDA and CDR2 SQIVND (reference sequence). The CDR3 has 15 amino acids. Trimming removed 6 bases at V and 2 bases at J, with 14 bases between. Only in-frame clones appear in the TCRdb table, and some are missing; sequencing was by immunoSEQ multiplex PCR. The table records about 130,000 clones, about 93% of them present only once. The receptor was isolated from an adult in good health. The chain uses TRBV19 and TRBJ1-5; D ambiguous. The sequences come from peripheral blood, collected on day 0 of AZD1222 vaccination. As DNA, the CDR3 is TGTGCCAGTAGCCCCTTGAAGGGAGGCAATCAGCCCCAGCATTTT. This encodes CASSPLKGGNQPQHF.